Following are 22 T cell receptor beta chains from one sample sequenced in a study of graft-versus-host responses after intestinal transplantation. Antigens of these TCRs are unknown. Sequencing was performed with immunoSEQ multiplex PCR; in TCRdb, only in-frame clones are kept and a portion is missing. The data show approximately 85,000 clones, with around 93% seen just once and about 7.3% held by the top ten. This specimen was unstimulated CD8+ T cells sorted from spleen or lymph node cells, taken before transplant. The receptors shown here come from a human donor who was the organ donor for an intestinal transplant.

The chain uses TRBV5-1 and TRBJ2-5; D not certain. The CDR3 is 16 amino acids. Trimming cost V 0 bases and J 2 bases, with 14 bases left between them. The germline CDR1 and CDR2 sequences are SGHRS and YFSETQ. The CDR3 protein is CASSLGLIGIQETQYF. For the CDR3, the DNA is TGCGCCAGCAGCTTGGGTTTGATTGGGATACAAGAGACCCAGTACTTC.

The V call is TRBV5-4, the J call TRBJ2-2, with 15 nucleotides matching TRBD2. Germline assignment: CDR1 SGHNT and CDR2 YYREEE (reference sequence). Germline trimming cut 4 bases from V and 5 bases from J; bases unmatched to any gene: 6. The CDR3 totals 17 residues. In DNA form, the CDR3 reads TGTGCCAGCAGCACCGGACTAGCGGGGGGGCCGACCGGGGAGCTGTTTTTT. Its translation is CASSTGLAGGPTGELFF. The entire variable domain, with the rest obtained from reference TRBV5-4 and TRBJ2-2, is as follows: ETGVTQSPTHLIKTRGQQVTLRCSSQSGHNTVSWYQQALGQGPQFIFQYYREEENGRGNFPPRFSGLQFPNYSSELNVNALELDDSALYLCASSTGLAGGPTGELFFGEGSRLTVL.

The V gene is TRBV5-1, the J gene TRBJ2-3; 9 nucleotides match TRBD2. In germline, CDR1 is SGHRS, CDR2 YFSETQ. The junction had 13 bases not matched to a gene; V was cut back by 4 bases and J by 4 bases. This CDR3 has 17 amino acids. DNA of the CDR3: TGCGCCAGCAGCCCCGGGACAGAAATAGCGGGAGCAGATACGCAGTATTTT. Translated: CASSPGTEIAGADTQYF.

A few counts support this clone. This chain uses TRBV6-5 with TRBJ2-5; 9 bases align to TRBD2. Germline V lookup: CDR1 MNHEY, CDR2 SVGAGI. The CDR3 runs 14 residues. J gave up 5 bases and V 2 bases, and 3 bases lay outside the gene matches. The CDR3 loop reads CASSYEAGGETQYF. As DNA, the CDR3 is TGTGCCAGCAGTTACGAGGCGGGGGGGGAGACCCAGTACTTC.

The J gene is TRBJ2-7, the V gene TRBV25-1; TRBD2 matches 10 bases. Germline V lookup: CDR1 MGHDK, CDR2 SYGVNS. The V and J ends lost 3 bases and 2 bases, in that order; junction bases with no gene match: 7. The CDR3 sequence is 16 residues long. This CDR3 is CASSDFGTSVAYEQYF. The CDR3 DNA follows: TGTGCCAGCAGTGATTTTGGGACTAGCGTAGCCTACGAGCAGTACTTC.

J is TRBJ2-7 and V is TRBV6-5; a possible D gene is TRBD1 (5 bases). Germline-derived CDR1 and CDR2 are MNHEY and SVGAGI. Trimming pared 8 bases from V and 6 bases from J, leaving 14 bases between. The CDR3 extends over 12 amino acids. In DNA, the CDR3 is TGTGCCAGCGGGGCGGCGTCCCGCGAGCAGTACTTC. Amino acid sequence: CASGAASREQYF.

The chain carries TRBV2 and TRBJ2-5, with 7 bases matching TRBD2. With V trimmed by 8 bases and J by 3 bases, 6 bases remained unmatched. In germline, CDR1 is SNHLY, CDR2 FYNNEI. The CDR3 extends over 13 amino acids. The CDR3 reads CASGLAAEETQYF. DNA of the CDR3: TGTGCCAGCGGCCTAGCGGCGGAAGAGACCCAGTACTTC.

V gene TRBV29-1 combines with J gene TRBJ2-7; D is undetermined. Germline assignment: CDR1 SQVTM and CDR2 ANQGSEA. CDR3 length equals 12 residues. Trimming took off 4 bases at V and 1 base at J, with 8 bases between the two ends. CDR3 region: CSVVSISYEQYF. The CDR3 nucleotides read TGCAGCGTTGTAAGCATTTCCTACGAGCAGTACTTC.

This chain uses TRBV7-9 with TRBJ2-7, with 7 bases matching TRBD2. The germline V gene has CDR1 SEHNR and CDR2 FQNEAQ (reference sequence). Unmatched junction bases numbered 7, after V lost 6 bases and J lost 5 bases. This CDR3 has 13 amino acids. This CDR3 is CASRVGGFNEQYF. CDR3 DNA: TGTGCCAGCAGGGTGGGAGGGTTCAACGAGCAGTACTTC.

V usage is TRBV13 and J usage is TRBJ1-4; D remains ambiguous. The CDR3 sequence is 15 residues long. Germline lookup yields CDR1 PRHDT and CDR2 FYEKMQ (reference sequence). V was trimmed by 0 bases and J by 3 bases, leaving 8 bases between them. Written as DNA, the CDR3 is TGTGCCAGCAGCTTAGGAATGGTCGCTAATGAAAAACTGTTTTTT. Translating it yields CASSLGMVANEKLFF.

The chain combines TRBV10-2 with TRBJ2-1, with TRBD2 as a possible D gene (5 bases). This CDR3 is built from 15 residues. V was clipped by 0 bases and J by 3 bases, with 9 bases between them. The germline gives CDR1 WSHSY, CDR2 SAAADI. CDR3 sequence reads: CASSESADYYNEQFF. CDR3 DNA: TGCGCCAGCAGTGAGTCTGCTGACTACTACAATGAGCAGTTCTTC.

The chain couples TRBV19 to TRBJ1-2; unclear D gene. The V end was cut by 1 base, the J end by 4 bases, with 10 bases between. The length of the CDR3 is 14 residues. Germline lookup yields CDR1 LNHDA and CDR2 SQIVND (reference sequence). The CDR3 nucleotides read TGTGCCAGTAGTATAGGGTCTGGAGCCTATGGCTACACCTTC. Translated, it gives CASSIGSGAYGYTF. The complete variable domain, with remaining parts taken from reference TRBV19 and TRBJ1-2, reads DGGITQSPKYLFRKEGQNVTLSCEQNLNHDAMYWYRQDPGQGLRLIYYSQIVNDFQKGDIAEGYSVSREKKESFPLTVTSAQKNPTAFYLCASSIGSGAYGYTFGSGTRLTVV.

This clone has only one observation. CDR3 DNA sequence: TGTGCCAGCAACGACCGGGGAGACGAAAAACTGTTTTTT. Its protein product is CASNDRGDEKLFF. The rearrangement joins TRBV5-6 to TRBJ1-4; D gene unclear. The germline CDR1 and CDR2 sequences are SGHDT and YYEEEE. There are 13 residues in the CDR3. Trimming cost V 6 bases and J 8 bases, with 14 bases left between them.

This sequence joins TRBV11-2 and TRBJ2-2; D unresolved. From germline, CDR1 is SGHAT and CDR2 FQNNGV. The CDR3 has 13 residues. Trimming took 0 bases from V and 5 from J, leaving 4 bases between them. CDR3 coding DNA: TGTGCCAGCAGCTTAGATAGAACCGGGGAGCTGTTTTTT. It specifies CASSLDRTGELFF.

This clone appeared once. The rearrangement uses TRBV5-4 and TRBJ1-2, with unresolved D. V shed 4 bases and J shed 4 bases, with 17 bases lying between them. This CDR3 comprises 15 residues. Per the germline V gene, CDR1 is SGHNT and CDR2 is YYREEE (reference sequence). The CDR3 DNA reads as TGTGCCAGCAGCGAGGAGGGTAGCTGGGGCTATGGCTACACCTTC. Translated, it gives CASSEEGSWGYGYTF. The full variable domain, with the rest looked up from reference TRBV5-4 and TRBJ1-2, is ETGVTQSPTHLIKTRGQQVTLRCSSQSGHNTVSWYQQALGQGPQFIFQYYREEENGRGNFPPRFSGLQFPNYSSELNVNALELDDSALYLCASSEEGSWGYGYTFGSGTRLTVV.

This sequence joins TRBV7-9 and TRBJ2-7, with a tentative D call TRBD1 (7 bases). The ends were cut back, 5 bases at V and 2 bases at J, with 10 bases in the middle. Per germline, CDR1 SEHNR and CDR2 FQNEAQ (reference sequence). This CDR3 contains 13 residues. The CDR3 DNA reads as TGTGCCAGCAGCGCGGGACAGCCCTACGAGCAGTACTTC. Its translation is CASSAGQPYEQYF.

V and J are TRBV19 and TRBJ1-5, with TRBD1 as a possible D gene (5 bases). In germline, CDR1 is LNHDA, CDR2 SQIVND (reference sequence). Trimming cost V 4 bases and J 3 bases, with 7 bases left between them. The CDR3 covers 13 residues. CDR3: CASSRGNNQPQHF. DNA for the CDR3: TGTGCCAGTAGTAGGGGCAACAATCAGCCCCAGCATTTT.

This clone has a single count. CDR3 in amino acids: CASSSYTGTNYEKLFF. As DNA, the CDR3 is TGTGCCAGCAGTTCTTATACAGGGACGAACTACGAAAAACTGTTTTTT. This chain links TRBV27 with TRBJ1-4; tentatively, D is TRBD1 (6 bases). V lost 4 bases and J lost 8, with 20 bases in between. Germline V gene data show CDR1 as MNHEY and CDR2 as SMNVEV (reference sequence). The CDR3 covers 16 residues.

This rearrangement joins TRBV7-9 to TRBJ1-1; TRBD1 agrees at 12 bases. CDR1 and CDR2 (germline): SEHNR, FQNEAQ (reference sequence). The ends lost 5 bases at V and 3 bases at J; junction bases unmatched: 1. This CDR3 region has 14 residues. CDR3 nucleotides: TGTGCCAGCAGCGGGGACAGGGGGCACACTGAAGCTTTCTTT. Protein: CASSGDRGHTEAFF.

The V gene is TRBV11-3, the J gene TRBJ1-2; D possibly corresponds to TRBD1 (5 bases). The length of the CDR3 is 13 residues. Germline CDR1 SGHNT, CDR2 YENEEA. Deletions cut 8 bases from V and 7 bases from J, with 17 bases between. The CDR3 DNA reads as TGTGCCAGCTCCGGGGCTTTACTTGTTGGCTACACCTTC. This codes for CASSGALLVGYTF. The full variable domain, in which reference TRBV11-3 and TRBJ1-2 provide the parts outside the CDR3, is EAGVVQSPRYKIIEKKQPVAFWCNPISGHNTLYWYLQNLGQGPELLIRYENEEAVDDSQLPKDRFSAERLKGVDSTLKIQPAELGDSAVYLCASSGALLVGYTFGSGTRLTVV.

The V and J genes are TRBV10-3 and TRBJ2-6, with 10 bases that match TRBD2. CDR1 and CDR2 from the germline V gene are ENHRY and SYGVKD. The CDR3 spans 20 residues. V lost 4 bases, J lost 1 base, and 13 bases stayed unmatched. CDR3 DNA: TGTGCCATCAGTGGGTTTCTTAGCGGGGGGTCACCTTCTGGGGCCAACGTCCTGACTTTC. As protein: CAISGFLSGGSPSGANVLTF.

This chain joins TRBV19 and TRBJ1-2; perhaps TRBD1 as D (5 bases). The CDR3 has 15 amino acids. The germline V gene encodes CDR1 LNHDA and CDR2 SQIVND (reference sequence). V was trimmed by 3 bases and J by 4 bases, leaving 15 bases between them. CDR3 protein: CASSIYGQGSYGYTF. Here the CDR3 DNA reads TGTGCCAGTAGTATTTATGGCCAGGGAAGCTATGGCTACACCTTC.